The 17 T cell receptor beta chains below were found in one sample sequenced in a study of blood T cell repertoires in COVID-19. The protocol was immunoSEQ multiplex PCR, while the TCRdb copy is restricted to in-frame clones and leaves out a portion. The profile shows some 250,000 clones, roughly 77% of them singletons. The sample comprised peripheral blood. The source is an elderly woman with acute or convalescent COVID-19.

J is TRBJ1-1 and V is TRBV3-1 (or the pseudogene TRBV3-2); 7 bases line up with TRBD1. The germline CDR1 and CDR2 sequences are LGHDT and YNNKEL (reference sequence). V lost 4 bases and J lost 5; bases outside the gene matches: 7. CDR3 length: 14 residues. CDR3 region: CASSLRQGWTEAFF. The DNA for the CDR3 is TGTGCCAGCAGCCTCCGACAGGGTTGGACTGAAGCTTTCTTT.

This clone was recorded only once. Other DNA sequences in this specimen translate into the identical CDR3. The chain links TRBV5-1 to TRBJ2-7, with D maybe TRBD1 (6 bases). CDR3 size: 14 residues. Germline V gene data show CDR1 as SGHRS and CDR2 as YFSETQ. V lost 1 base and J 0 bases, leaving 8 bases between the germline ends. The DNA for the CDR3 is TGCGCCAGCAGCTTGACAGGGAGCTCCTACGAGCAGTACTTC. It yields the protein CASSLTGSSYEQYF. The full variable domain, in which reference TRBV5-1 and TRBJ2-7 provide the parts outside the CDR3, is KAGVTQTPRYLIKTRGQQVTLSCSPISGHRSVSWYQQTPGQGLQFLFEYFSETQRNKGNFPGRFSGRQFSNSRSEMNVSTLELGDSALYLCASSLTGSSYEQYFGPGTRLTVT.

In its sample, this clone was seen a few times. This chain joins TRBV12-3 or TRBV12-4 and TRBJ1-6, with D perhaps matching TRBD1 (6 bases). The ends were cut back, 10 bases at V and 10 bases at J, with 17 bases in the middle. CDR3 length equals 13 residues. The CDR3 DNA reads as TGTGCCACTAAGGGGGATCCAGAATCACCCCTCCACTTT. Its translation: CATKGDPESPLHF.

The rearrangement links TRBV7-8 to TRBJ2-2; weak D call: TRBD2 (6 bases). Per germline, CDR1 SGHVS and CDR2 FQNEAQ. Trimming left V 3 bases short and J 6 bases short, with 14 bases between. The CDR3 is made up of 15 amino acids. The CDR3: CASSFSSGAAGELFF. As DNA, the CDR3 is TGTGCCAGCAGCTTCTCTTCGGGAGCGGCCGGGGAGCTGTTTTTT.

The rearrangement joins TRBV13 to TRBJ1-6; D is unclear. Germline-derived CDR1 and CDR2 are PRHDT and FYEKMQ (reference sequence). The CDR3 runs to 14 residues. Deletions cut 2 bases from V and 6 bases from J, with 8 bases between. The DNA of the CDR3 is TGTGCCAGCAGCTTATACAGTACTAATTCACCCCTCCACTTT. Its protein is CASSLYSTNSPLHF.

This chain uses TRBV7-2 with TRBJ2-2; tentatively, D is TRBD1 (6 bases). Germline CDR1 reads SGHTA; CDR2 reads FQGNSA. The CDR3 contains 15 residues. V shed 5 bases and J shed 0 bases, with 10 bases lying between them. CDR3 in amino acids: CASSVGQTNTGELFF. CDR3 in DNA: TGTGCCAGCAGCGTAGGACAGACGAACACCGGGGAGCTGTTTTTT.

The V call is TRBV2, the J call TRBJ1-1; possibly TRBD1 for D (5 bases). Trimming stripped 6 bases from V and 0 bases from J, with 14 bases between. Germline V gives CDR1 SNHLY, CDR2 FYNNEI. The CDR3 contains 15 residues. In DNA, the CDR3 is TGTGCCAGCAGGGGCGTGGGGGGGATGAACACTGAAGCTTTCTTT. Residues: CASRGVGGMNTEAFF.

The chain couples TRBV7-2 to TRBJ1-1, with D possibly being TRBD1 (6 bases). Germline V lookup: CDR1 SGHTA, CDR2 FQGNSA. The V gene lost 2 bases and the J gene lost 4 bases, with 11 bases spanning the gap. The CDR3 spans 14 residues. The CDR3 DNA sequence: TGTGCCAGCAGCTTAAACAGGGCGGCCACTGAAGCTTTCTTT. Its translation: CASSLNRAATEAFF. Variable domain in full (rest from reference TRBV7-2 and TRBJ1-1): GAGVSQSPSNKVTEKGKDVELRCDPISGHTALYWYRQSLGQGLEFLIYFQGNSAPDKSGLPSDRFSAERTGGSVSTLTIQRTQQEDSAVYLCASSLNRAATEAFFGQGTRLTVV.

V and J are TRBV2 and TRBJ2-3, with 10 nucleotides matching TRBD2. CDR1 and CDR2 from the germline V gene are SNHLY and FYNNEI. J lost 5 bases, V lost 4 bases, and 6 bases had no gene match. The CDR3 covers 15 residues. DNA for the CDR3: TGTGCCAGCAGTGGGGAACTAGCGGGGAGAGATACGCAGTATTTT. Its protein product is CASSGELAGRDTQYF.

This chain joins TRBV5-6 and TRBJ1-2, with 10 bases matching TRBD1. Trimming removed 6 bases from V and 4 bases from J; junction bases left unmatched: 9. The germline V gene has CDR1 SGHDT and CDR2 YYEEEE. The CDR3 spans 15 residues. The CDR3 nucleotides read TGTGCCAGCAAAACGCCGGGACAGGGGATCTATGGCTACACCTTC. Amino acids: CASKTPGQGIYGYTF.

In regard to this clone: The same CDR3 also results from other DNA sequences found in this sample. V usage is TRBV5-4 and J usage is TRBJ1-1; D possibly corresponds to TRBD1 (6 bases). Per germline, CDR1 SGHNT and CDR2 YYREEE (reference sequence). V gave up 4 bases and J gave up 0 bases, with 10 bases separating them. The length of the CDR3 is 14 residues. The CDR3 region is CASSATGMNTEAFF. The CDR3 DNA reads as TGTGCCAGCAGCGCGACAGGTATGAACACTGAAGCTTTCTTT.

The CDR3 reads CASRTSGGQETQYF. Written as DNA, the CDR3 is TGTGCCAGCAGGACTAGCGGGGGACAAGAGACCCAGTACTTC. The chain links TRBV7-2 to TRBJ2-5; 12 bases line up with TRBD2. The length of the CDR3 is 14 residues. Germline assignment: CDR1 SGHTA and CDR2 FQGNSA. J was trimmed by 2 bases and V by 6 bases; bases with no gene match: 1.

CDR3 residues: CASSLATGGTEAFF. The DNA of the CDR3 is TGTGCCAGCAGCCTAGCGACAGGGGGGACTGAAGCTTTCTTT. The gene calls are TRBV3-1 (or the pseudogene TRBV3-2) and TRBJ1-1; 9 positions agree with TRBD1. Unmatched junction bases numbered 5, after V lost 4 bases and J lost 5 bases. CDR3 size: 14 residues. Germline CDR1 is LGHDT and CDR2 is YNNKEL (reference sequence).

The rearrangement links TRBV2 to TRBJ1-6; 11 bases align to TRBD1. Germline V gives CDR1 SNHLY, CDR2 FYNNEI. This CDR3 is 15 amino acids long. V lost 7 bases, J lost 10 bases, and 9 bases stayed unmatched. CDR3 nucleotides: TGTGCCAGCATTTACGGGACAGGGGGTAGGTCACCCCTCCACTTT. This encodes CASIYGTGGRSPLHF.

This clone was observed a few times. The chain carries TRBV5-1 and TRBJ2-4, with TRBD1 identical over 7 bases. This CDR3 spans 14 amino acids. The junction had 5 bases not matched to a gene; V was cut back by 0 bases and J by 8 bases. Germline V CDR1 and CDR2: SGHRS, YFSETQ. The CDR3 bases are TGCGCCAGCAGCTTGGGGGGACAGCCCCACATTCAGTACTTC. Its translation is CASSLGGQPHIQYF. Looking up the rest from reference TRBV5-1 and TRBJ2-4 gives the full variable domain: KAGVTQTPRYLIKTRGQQVTLSCSPISGHRSVSWYQQTPGQGLQFLFEYFSETQRNKGNFPGRFSGRQFSNSRSEMNVSTLELGDSALYLCASSLGGQPHIQYFGAGTRLSVL.

This rearrangement joins TRBV4-2 to TRBJ1-1; a possible D gene is TRBD1 (5 bases). The CDR3 contains 13 residues. Germline V gene sequence: CDR1 LGHNA, CDR2 YNFKEQ. V was shortened by 4 bases and J by 3 bases, with 9 bases between the two germline ends. Here the CDR3 reads CASSPEGHTEAFF. Written as DNA, the CDR3 is TGTGCCAGCAGCCCGGAGGGACACACTGAAGCTTTCTTT.

This clone appeared a few times. The chain uses TRBV5-4 and TRBJ2-4; a weak D match, TRBD2 (5 bases). The germline CDR1 and CDR2 sequences are SGHNT and YYREEE (reference sequence). The CDR3 is 17 residues long. Trimming removed 0 bases from V and 1 base from J, with 14 bases in between. In nucleotides, the CDR3 is TGTGCCAGCAGCTTGGGAGGGTCTAGCCAGGCCAAAAACATTCAGTACTTC. This codes for CASSLGGSSQAKNIQYF.